This TCR beta chain was captured in a study of PD-1 blockade in classical Hodgkin lymphoma. Time point of the sample: cycle 4 day 1 (C4D1), after less than seven weeks of nivolumab. Following autologous stem cell transplantation, relapse occurred in every patient, and exposure to brentuximab vedotin varied. This clone was observed a few times. Its antigen is not identified. Study-level results: As was reported, newly diagnosed patients showed lower baseline TCR diversity than healthy donors did.

The CDR3 is made up of 14 amino acids. Germline lookup yields CDR1 KGHSH and CDR2 LQKENI. V lost 1 base to trimming and J lost 2 bases, with 9 bases between them. Clones were sequenced by immunoSEQ multiplex PCR, and TCRdb holds only the in-frame ones, with some missing. Of 25,000 to 30,000 clones in the sample, roughly 78% were seen once. The specimen comprised peripheral blood mononuclear cells (PBMCs), sampled before the fourth cycle of nivolumab. This receptor was taken from a human donor with classical Hodgkin lymphoma. This chain links TRBV18 with TRBJ2-7, with no clear D. The CDR3 DNA is TGTGCCAGCTCACCACTTCCAGGAGCCTACGAGCAGTACTTC. It specifies CASSPLPGAYEQYF.